These 22 T cell receptor beta chains were sequenced from one sample in a study of T cell clusters in autoimmune cytopenias. Multiplex touch-down PCR amplified TRB using TRB-A and TRB-B pools in one tube. TCRdb re-called the multiplex PCR reads; every CDR3 protein appears as one record, without DNA. The ten top clones account for approximately 3.1%, within a sample of 5,600 or so distinct CDR3 sequences. TRB was amplified from about 250 ng of peripheral blood genomic DNA per sample. This same sample was also taken into another study, of T cell repertoires in aging, cancer and after chemotherapy.

Source material: peripheral blood. Source of these receptors: a human donor in good health.

This clonotype is deemed medium-sized (0.01 to 0.1%) by its frequency. V usage is TRBV19 and J usage is TRBJ1-6. The germline CDR1 and CDR2 sequences are LNHDA and SQIVND (reference sequence). CDR3 length equals 17 residues. The CDR3 sequence: CASSMSRGSGFWSPLHF.

The chain is built from TRBV12-3 or TRBV12-4 and TRBJ1-2; TCRdb returns TRBD1, unconfirmable since there is no DNA. The CDR3 length is 12 residues. The chain's CDR3 is CASRKPPGGYTF.

CDR3 sequence: CAWSAGQGPEQYF. V and J are TRBV30 and TRBJ2-7; the D call from TCRdb, TRBD1, cannot be confirmed without DNA. This CDR3 contains 13 residues. Germline V gives CDR1 GTSNPN, CDR2 SVGIG (reference sequence).

The V and J genes are TRBV18 and TRBJ1-4. There are 14 residues in the CDR3. Germline values: CDR1 KGHSH, CDR2 LQKENI. The CDR3 sequence: CASSPSGVDEKLFF.

The chain couples TRBV5-1 to TRBJ2-7; TCRdb calls TRBD2, which cannot be checked without DNA. The length of the CDR3 is 15 residues. Germline V CDR1 and CDR2: SGHRS, YFSETQ. CDR3 protein: CASSPRLAGTYEQYF.

Judged by frequency, this clonotype is medium-sized. This chain connects TRBV15 to TRBJ2-5; checking the TCRdb D call of TRBD2 is not possible without DNA. Germline V lookup: CDR1 LNHNV, CDR2 YYDKDF (reference sequence). The CDR3 runs 14 residues. The CDR3 protein is CATRLAGVRETQYF.

Frequency places this clonotype as medium-sized (0.01 to 0.1%). The rearrangement links TRBV6-5 to TRBJ2-5; the D call of TRBD2 rests on TCRdb alone, since no DNA is present to check it. This CDR3 spans 19 amino acids. Germline V gene data show CDR1 as MNHEY and CDR2 as SVGAGI. CDR3: CASSPRRGGVGLAQETQYF.

Considering frequency, this clonotype is large. V and J are TRBV29-1 and TRBJ2-5. The CDR3 extends over 13 amino acids. Germline loops: CDR1 SQVTM, CDR2 ANQGSEA. Here the CDR3 reads CSVEDYQEETQYF.

This clonotype registers medium-sized by frequency. The rearrangement links TRBV15 to TRBJ1-6. The CDR3 contains 16 residues. Germline-derived CDR1 and CDR2 are LNHNV and YYDKDF (reference sequence). CDR3 protein: CATSGTRSSYNSPLHF.

The chain couples TRBV12-3 or TRBV12-4 to TRBJ1-2. This CDR3 contains 13 residues. Here the CDR3 reads CASSFSEGRGYTF.

In terms of frequency, this clonotype is medium-sized (0.01 to 0.1%). The gene calls are TRBV6-1 and TRBJ2-7; TCRdb's D call, TRBD1, is unchecked because there is no DNA. From germline, CDR1 is MNHNS and CDR2 SASEGT. CDR3 size: 14 residues. CDR3 loop: CASSSRDGSYEQYF.

This clonotype ranks as medium-sized (0.01 to 0.1%) in terms of frequency. CDR3 sequence: CASSVQGVNTEAFF. The chain carries TRBV27 and TRBJ1-1; absent DNA, TCRdb's TRBD1 call cannot be checked. Germline V lookup: CDR1 MNHEY, CDR2 SMNVEV (reference sequence). The CDR3 is 14 amino acids.

Considering frequency, this clonotype is medium-sized. The chain joins TRBV5-6 to TRBJ1-2; TCRdb names TRBD1, which stays unverified in the absence of DNA. This CDR3 comprises 14 residues. CDR1 and CDR2 (germline): SGHDT, YYEEEE. This chain's CDR3 is CASSLQGGEYGYTF. Full variable domain (missing parts from reference TRBV5-6 and TRBJ1-2): DAGVTQSPTHLIKTRGQQVTLRCSPKSGHDTVSWYQQALGQGPQFIFQYYEEEERQRGNFPDRFSGHQFPNYSSELNVNALLLGDSALYLCASSLQGGEYGYTFGSGTRLTVV.

V gene TRBV6-6 combines with J gene TRBJ2-7; TCRdb outputs TRBD1, but without DNA this stays unchecked. CDR1 is MNHNY, CDR2 SVGAGI, per germline (reference sequence). This CDR3 region has 14 residues. The CDR3 reads CASSLRGQYNEQYF.

The V gene is TRBV27, the J gene TRBJ1-2; the D call from TCRdb, TRBD1, cannot be confirmed without DNA. The CDR3 totals 15 residues. Germline V gene lookup returns CDR1 MNHEY and CDR2 SMNVEV (reference sequence). CDR3 amino acids: CASSPRRDREDGYTF.

This clonotype is labeled medium-sized (0.01 to 0.1%) based on frequency. V gene TRBV6-5 combines with J gene TRBJ2-2; TCRdb names TRBD1, which stays unverified in the absence of DNA. This CDR3 is 13 amino acids long. In germline, CDR1 is MNHEY, CDR2 SVGAGI. CDR3 sequence: CASSRQGFGELFF.

V gene TRBV5-5 combines with J gene TRBJ1-1; the D gene TCRdb calls, TRBD1, cannot be checked with no DNA. The V gene's germline CDR1 is SGHKS and CDR2 YYEKEE (reference sequence). The CDR3 runs to 15 residues. CDR3 in amino acids: CASSPWGQMNTEAFF.

V usage is TRBV15 and J usage is TRBJ2-1; TCRdb gives TRBD1 as the D gene, but with no DNA this cannot be confirmed. Germline V lookup: CDR1 LNHNV, CDR2 YYDKDF (reference sequence). The CDR3 runs to 14 residues. The CDR3 loop is CATSRDPGTHEQFF.

According to its frequency, this clonotype is medium-sized. The chain carries TRBV6-5 and TRBJ1-1. Germline V gene lookup returns CDR1 MNHEY and CDR2 SVGAGI. The CDR3 runs 13 residues. The CDR3 reads CASRAFGNTEAFF.

The chain uses TRBV10-3 and TRBJ2-5; TCRdb designates TRBD1, a call that cannot be tested without DNA. Looked up from germline, CDR1 is ENHRY and CDR2 is SYGVKD. This CDR3 region has 15 residues. CDR3 loop: CAISQGGAGQETQYF.

This clonotype is identified as medium-sized from frequency. This chain's CDR3 is CASSPLAGAGDTQYF. This chain uses TRBV18 with TRBJ2-3; with no DNA, the TCRdb D assignment of TRBD2 cannot be verified. Germline V gene sequence: CDR1 KGHSH, CDR2 LQKENI. The CDR3 totals 15 residues. The full variable domain, in which reference TRBV18 and TRBJ2-3 provide the parts outside the CDR3, is NAGVMQNPRHLVRRRGQEARLRCSPMKGHSHVYWYRQLPEEGLKFMVYLQKENIIDESGMPKERFSAEFPKEGPSILRIQQVVRGDSAAYFCASSPLAGAGDTQYFGPGTRLTVL.

The chain links TRBV11-1 to TRBJ1-1; the D gene TCRdb calls, TRBD1, cannot be checked with no DNA. CDR3 length equals 13 residues. Per germline, CDR1 SGHAT and CDR2 FQDESV (reference sequence). The CDR3 loop is CASSLVLGLEAFF.